This is a list of T cell receptor beta chains from one sample in a study of control samples from healthy donors and cancer patients. TCRdb's table, derived via immunoSEQ multiplex PCR, lists solely in-frame clones and lacks some. The table has about 160,000 clones, around 96% seen once; the top ten hold just over 1%. Sequencing used blood. These TCRs come from a woman aged 25 to 39 in good health. Both conserved end residues are part of each CDR3. The D gene is left open where the match is weak. Size is omitted from some rows. Given values are once, few, many or a class for expanded clones.

TRBV7-9	.	TRBJ2-3	.	CASSPRLGPSDTQYF	TGTGCCAGCAGCCCCCGACTAGGACCTTCAGATACGCAGTATTTT
TRBV6-5	.	TRBJ1-5	once	CASRLRDDSNQPQHF	TGTGCCAGCAGACTCCGGGACGATAGCAATCAGCCCCAGCATTTT
TRBV4-2	.	TRBJ2-3	.	CASSRKKVGRDGTDTQYF	TGTGCCAGCAGCCGAAAAAAGGTGGGGCGGGACGGCACAGATACGCAGTATTTT
TRBV5-6	.	TRBJ1-6	.	CASSPQTWGGNSPLHF	TGTGCCAGCAGCCCACAGACGTGGGGAGGTAATTCACCCCTCCACTTT
TRBV5-1	.	TRBJ2-3	.	CASSLYRATDTQYF	TGCGCCAGCAGCTTGTACAGGGCCACAGATACGCAGTATTTT
TRBV25-1	.	TRBJ1-2	.	CASSEWFDKDYGYTF	TGTGCCAGCAGTGAATGGTTTGACAAGGACTATGGCTACACCTTC
TRBV2	TRBD1	TRBJ1-2	.	CASSGDSDKYGYTF	TGTGCCAGCAGTGGGGACAGCGATAAGTATGGCTACACCTTC
TRBV6-5	TRBD2	TRBJ2-7	.	CASSYVSGSDEQYF	TGTGCCAGCAGTTACGTTAGCGGGAGCGACGAGCAGTACTTC
TRBV28	TRBD2	TRBJ2-1	once	CASSRFGGSSYNEQFF	TGTGCCAGCTCCAGGTTCGGGGGGAGCTCCTACAATGAGCAGTTCTTC
TRBV11-2	.	TRBJ2-1	.	CASSRGGGGYNEQFF	TGTGCCAGCAGCCGCGGTGGGGGTGGATACAATGAGCAGTTCTTC
TRBV19	.	TRBJ2-1	few	CASSNRRGKQFF	TGTGCCAGTAGTAATAGGAGGGGGAAGCAGTTCTTC
TRBV11-3	.	TRBJ2-1	.	CASSLRTKSYNEQFF	TGTGCCAGCAGCTTACGGACCAAGTCCTACAATGAGCAGTTCTTC
TRBV18	.	TRBJ1-3	.	CASSPTSGSGNTIYF	TGTGCCAGCTCACCCACCAGCGGCTCTGGAAACACCATATATTTT
TRBV7-9	TRBD1	TRBJ2-5	.	CASSLGDRVQETQYF	TGTGCCAGCAGCCTAGGGGACAGGGTCCAAGAGACCCAGTACTTC
TRBV4-1	TRBD1	TRBJ2-7	once	CASSQDHIGTGTSYEQYF	TGCGCCAGCAGCCAAGATCATATAGGGACAGGGACCTCCTACGAGCAGTACTTC
TRBV30	.	TRBJ2-7	.	CAWSVLRMSSYEQYF	TGTGCCTGGAGTGTTCTTCGGATGAGCTCCTACGAGCAGTACTTC
TRBV12-3/TRBV12-4	.	TRBJ2-5	.	CASSFGQTGTGYF	TGTGCCAGCAGTTTCGGACAAACCGGGACCGGGTACTTC
TRBV5-5	.	TRBJ2-5	.	CASGDSRGGAGGETQYF	TGTGCCAGCGGCGATTCCAGAGGGGGCGCGGGAGGAGAGACCCAGTACTTC
TRBV6-5	.	TRBJ2-5	.	CASNRGLRQETQYF	TGTGCCAGTAACAGGGGACTTCGCCAAGAGACCCAGTACTTC
TRBV5-1	.	TRBJ1-1	.	CASSLAGGPEAFF	TGCGCCAGCAGCTTGGCCGGGGGACCTGAAGCTTTCTTT
TRBV7-8	TRBD2	TRBJ2-1	.	CASRPGLAGNNEQFF	TGTGCCAGTCGACCGGGACTAGCGGGGAACAATGAGCAGTTCTTC
TRBV10-1	.	TRBJ1-1	few	CASSSRRRGKAFF	TGCGCCAGCAGCTCAAGACGCAGGGGAAAAGCTTTCTTT
TRBV20-1	TRBD2	TRBJ2-1	once	CSASRILAGVFNEQFF	TGCAGTGCTAGTCGTATACTAGCGGGAGTTTTTAATGAGCAGTTCTTC
TRBV15	.	TRBJ1-1	.	CATGPDPRGTEAFF	TGTGCCACCGGACCTGATCCTCGGGGGACTGAAGCTTTCTTT
TRBV7-2	TRBD1	TRBJ1-4	.	CASSFRGQGVEKLFF	TGTGCCAGCAGCTTTCGGGGACAGGGGGTTGAAAAACTGTTTTTT
TRBV28	TRBD1	TRBJ2-4	.	CASSSKQGDIQYF	TGTGCCAGCAGTTCGAAACAGGGGGACATTCAGTACTTC
TRBV11-3	.	TRBJ1-3	.	CASSLDSSNSGNTIYF	TGTGCCAGCAGCTTAGATAGCAGCAACTCTGGAAACACCATATATTTT
TRBV19	.	TRBJ1-4	.	CASSMGPNEKLFF	TGTGCCAGTAGTATGGGACCTAATGAAAAACTGTTTTTT
TRBV5-5	TRBD1	TRBJ1-5	.	CASSLGAGGPNQPQHF	TGTGCCAGCAGCTTAGGGGCAGGGGGCCCCAATCAGCCCCAGCATTTT
TRBV3-1/TRBV3-2	TRBD1	TRBJ1-6	.	CASSSGTGSSPLHF	TGTGCCAGCAGCTCCGGGACAGGGAGTTCACCCCTCCACTTT
TRBV28	.	TRBJ2-1	.	CASRPPGQRFNEQFF	TGTGCCAGCAGACCCCCCGGACAGCGATTCAATGAGCAGTTCTTC
TRBV4-1	TRBD2	TRBJ2-7	.	CASSQGTSGTSGGATYEQYF	TGCGCCAGCAGCCAAGGTACCTCCGGGACTAGCGGGGGGGCAACCTACGAGCAGTACTTC
TRBV5-1	TRBD1	TRBJ1-2	.	CASSPRQGNYGYTF	TGCGCCAGCAGCCCCCGACAGGGGAACTATGGCTACACCTTC
TRBV28	.	TRBJ1-3	.	CASSLGLWASGNTIYF	TGTGCCAGCAGTTTAGGTCTGTGGGCCTCTGGAAACACCATATATTTT